A selection of T cell receptor beta chains follows, all from one sample in a study of cytomegalovirus exposure and HLA in healthy donors. This table comes from immunoSEQ multiplex PCR, and its TCRdb copy is limited to in-frame clones, with some not included. Counted here are approximately 130,000 clones, roughly four fifths occurring once; the ten biggest clones make up 5.5% to 7%. Sequencing was performed on PBMCs. The receptors come from a middle-aged woman in good health and CMV-seropositive. Each CDR3 is given with its conserved first and last residue. A D gene is named only where the DNA matches it firmly. Clone size is stated in some rows and not others, as once, few, many or a class when expanded.

cdr3_aa cdr3_nt d_call j_call v_call clone_size
CASTMLQGAVADTQYF TGTGCCAGCACAATGCTGCAGGGGGCCGTAGCAGATACGCAGTATTTT TRBD1 TRBJ2-3 TRBV6-6 NA
CASSERLATDTQYF TGTGCCAGCAGCGAAAGACTAGCAACCGATACGCAGTATTTT TRBD2 TRBJ2-3 TRBV9 NA
CASGEVAYEQYF TGTGCCAGCGGGGAGGTGGCCTACGAGCAGTACTTC NA TRBJ2-7 TRBV6-5 few
CASRGTSGGYNEQFF TGTGCCAGCAGGGGGACTAGCGGGGGCTACAATGAGCAGTTCTTC TRBD2 TRBJ2-1 TRBV2 NA
CASSLRSSAEGNQPQHF TGCGCCAGCAGCTTGCGGAGCTCAGCCGAGGGCAATCAGCCCCAGCATTTT NA TRBJ1-5 TRBV5-1 NA
CASSYGAGWGNEQFF TGTGCCAGCAGTTACGGGGCAGGGTGGGGCAATGAGCAGTTCTTC NA TRBJ2-1 TRBV6-8 once
CASSPSGTGAEVDGYTF TGCGCCAGCAGCCCCTCCGGGACAGGGGCCGAAGTGGATGGCTACACCTTC TRBD1 TRBJ1-2 TRBV4-3 NA
CASSLLGRGYSNQPQHF TGTGCCAGCAGCTTACTTGGCAGGGGATATAGCAATCAGCCCCAGCATTTT NA TRBJ1-5 TRBV7-6 few
CASSEGVDTEAFF TGTGCCAGCAGTGAGGGCGTGGACACTGAAGCTTTCTTT NA TRBJ1-1 TRBV9 NA
CASSQLTGAGEQYF TGCGCCAGCAGCCAACTAACAGGTGCGGGGGAGCAGTACTTC NA TRBJ2-7 TRBV4-3 NA
CASSLVPTSGGAVWPGELFF TGCGCCAGCAGCCTCGTCCCGACTAGCGGGGGGGCCGTTTGGCCCGGGGAGCTGTTTTTT TRBD2 TRBJ2-2 TRBV5-1 NA
CATSRTGLSYEQYF TGTGCCACCAGTAGGACAGGCCTCTCCTACGAGCAGTACTTC TRBD1 TRBJ2-7 TRBV15 NA
CASSQETGTGEAFF TGCGCCAGCAGCCAAGAAACCGGGACAGGGGAAGCTTTCTTT TRBD1 TRBJ1-1 TRBV4-3 NA
CASSLVAGEGTQYF TGTGCCAGCAGCTTAGTGGCGGGAGAAGGGACCCAGTACTTC TRBD2 TRBJ2-5 TRBV11-1 NA
CASSRGVETQYF TGTGCCAGCAGTCGGGGTGTGGAGACCCAGTACTTC NA TRBJ2-5 TRBV28 few
CAWRDRDRSDEKLFF TGTGCCTGGAGAGACCGGGACAGGTCTGATGAAAAACTGTTTTTT TRBD1 TRBJ1-4 TRBV30 few
CASSVAGSWYGYTF TGTGCCAGCAGCGTAGCTGGCAGTTGGTATGGCTACACCTTC NA TRBJ1-2 TRBV9 NA
CASSQQGFSETQYF TGCGCCAGCAGCCAACAGGGTTTCAGCGAGACCCAGTACTTC NA TRBJ2-5 TRBV4-1 NA
CAISRTGGDYEQYF TGTGCCATCTCCAGAACGGGAGGGGACTACGAGCAGTACTTC TRBD2 TRBJ2-7 TRBV27 NA
CASQTELDQPQHF TGTGCCAGCCAAACAGAACTAGATCAGCCCCAGCATTTT NA TRBJ1-5 TRBV2 NA
CASSMTGYNEQFF TGCGCCAGCAGCATGACAGGTTACAATGAGCAGTTCTTC NA TRBJ2-1 TRBV5-1 NA
CASSLDSGRGATQYF TGTGCCAGCAGCTTAGATTCCGGGCGGGGGGCTACGCAGTATTTT TRBD2 TRBJ2-3 TRBV11-2 NA
CASSLGRDGLNNEQFF TGCGCCAGCAGCTTGGGGCGGGACGGCCTCAACAATGAGCAGTTCTTC NA TRBJ2-1 TRBV5-1 NA
CASSPGQRSRTEAFF TGTGCCAGTTCCCCGGGACAGAGGAGTAGGACTGAAGCTTTCTTT TRBD1 TRBJ1-1 TRBV19 NA
CATENEKLFF TGTGCCACCGAGAATGAAAAACTGTTTTTT NA TRBJ1-4 TRBV19 NA
CASSSRGRAFF TGTGCCAGCAGCTCCAGGGGGCGAGCTTTCTTT TRBD1 TRBJ1-1 TRBV6-5 NA
CASSRDRANGYTF TGTGCCAGCAGTCGTGACAGGGCAAATGGCTACACCTTC TRBD1 TRBJ1-2 TRBV7-8 NA
CASSPDSAYEQYF TGTGCCAGCAGCCCTGACAGCGCCTACGAGCAGTACTTC NA TRBJ2-7 TRBV25-1 NA
CASRTGGADIQYF TGTGCCAGCCGGACAGGGGGCGCGGACATTCAGTACTTC TRBD1 TRBJ2-4 TRBV28 NA
CASSSPGRAAFF TGTGCCAGCAGTTCACCTGGGCGCGCAGCTTTCTTT NA TRBJ1-1 TRBV28 NA
CASSLVGSESAEYF TGTGCCAGCAGCTTGGTCGGGAGTGAAAGTGCGGAGTACTTC NA TRBJ2-7 TRBV5-4 NA
CSVEVTGNFEQYF TGCAGCGTTGAAGTGACAGGGAATTTCGAGCAGTACTTC TRBD1 TRBJ2-7 TRBV29-1 NA
CASSLKAPDTQYF TGTGCCAGCAGCTTAAAAGCTCCAGATACGCAGTATTTT NA TRBJ2-3 TRBV7-3 NA
CASSMTGAPEQYF TGTGCCAGCAGCATGACAGGGGCCCCCGAGCAGTACTTC TRBD1 TRBJ2-7 TRBV5-4 NA
CASSEGQASGGNTIYF TGTGCCAGCAGCGAGGGACAGGCCTCGGGTGGAAACACCATATATTTT TRBD1 TRBJ1-3 TRBV9 once
CASSSRGRGYGYTF TGTGCCAGCAGCAGTAGGGGGCGCGGCTATGGCTACACCTTC TRBD1 TRBJ1-2 TRBV7-9 NA
CASSRTGLNTGELFF TGTGCCAGCAGCCGGACAGGGTTGAACACCGGGGAGCTGTTTTTT TRBD1 TRBJ2-2 TRBV7-9 NA
CASGLEGERSYTF TGTGCTAGTGGTTTAGAGGGAGAAAGGAGCTACACCTTC NA TRBJ1-2 TRBV12-5 NA
CASSLFSDVNTEAFF TGCGCCAGCAGCTTGTTTAGCGACGTGAACACTGAAGCTTTCTTT NA TRBJ1-1 TRBV5-1 NA
CASSLATTDTQYF TGTGCCAGCAGCTTAGCAACTACAGATACGCAGTATTTT NA TRBJ2-3 TRBV7-9 few
CASSPAERSSYEQYF TGTGCCAGCAGCCCGGCGGAGAGGAGCTCCTACGAGCAGTACTTC NA TRBJ2-7 TRBV7-8 NA
CASSLSGDSPNYGYTF TGTGCCAGCAGTTTATCCGGGGACAGTCCTAACTATGGCTACACCTTC TRBD1 TRBJ1-2 TRBV27 NA
CASSQPPGDGYTF TGTGCCAGCTCCCAGCCCCCAGGGGATGGCTACACCTTC NA TRBJ1-2 TRBV18 NA
CASSQGGEQYF TGTGCCAGCAGTCAGGGGGGCGAGCAGTACTTC NA TRBJ2-7 TRBV6-5 once
CASSPPGQVYEQYF TGCGCCAGCAGCCCCCCGGGACAGGTCTACGAGCAGTACTTC TRBD1 TRBJ2-7 TRBV5-1 NA
CASSLEGLAGGCAQYF TGTGCCAGCAGCTTAGAAGGGCTAGCGGGGGGATGTGCCCAGTACTTC TRBD2 TRBJ2-5 TRBV7-8 NA
CASSSPGLAVLNEQFF TGTGCCAGCAGCTCCCCGGGACTAGCGGTCCTCAATGAGCAGTTCTTC TRBD2 TRBJ2-1 TRBV5-6 few
CASNGGEGNEAFF TGTGCCAGCAATGGCGGGGAGGGTAATGAAGCTTTCTTT NA TRBJ1-1 TRBV27 once
CASSTQRGYGNTIYF TGTGCCAGCAGCACACAAAGGGGATATGGAAACACCATATATTTT NA TRBJ1-3 TRBV7-9 NA
CASTGANTEAFF TGTGCCAGCACAGGGGCGAACACTGAAGCTTTCTTT NA TRBJ1-1 TRBV9 hyperexpanded
CASTLGDRGSGFGETQYF TGTGCCAGCACCTTGGGGGACAGGGGAAGTGGGTTCGGGGAGACCCAGTACTTC TRBD1 TRBJ2-5 TRBV5-6 NA
CASGTSGRAGTDTQYF TGTGCCAGTGGGACTAGCGGGAGGGCCGGTACAGATACGCAGTATTTT TRBD2 TRBJ2-3 TRBV19 NA
CASNQGTGRTEAFF TGTGCCAGCAACCAAGGGACAGGGCGGACTGAAGCTTTCTTT TRBD1 TRBJ1-1 TRBV28 NA
CASSLSGLAVPAEQYF TGCGCCAGCAGCTTGTCAGGGCTAGCGGTCCCTGCCGAGCAGTACTTC TRBD2 TRBJ2-7 TRBV5-1 NA
CASRASGQGIYEQYF TGTGCCAGCAGAGCCTCGGGACAGGGGATCTACGAGCAGTACTTC TRBD1 TRBJ2-7 TRBV6-5 NA
CASSLAVVRGCVYTF TGTGCCAGCAGTTTAGCTGTTGTCAGGGGCTGTGTCTACACCTTC NA TRBJ1-2 TRBV28 NA
CAWSVPRRGSSSWGGELFF TGTGCCTGGAGTGTACCCCGCAGGGGGAGTTCCAGCTGGGGCGGGGAGCTGTTTTTT TRBD1 TRBJ2-2 TRBV30 NA
CASGQDQETQYF TGCGCCAGCGGACAGGACCAAGAGACCCAGTACTTC TRBD1 TRBJ2-5 TRBV10-1 NA
CASSVSSGGYGYTF TGTGCCAGCAGTGTATCGTCAGGGGGCTATGGCTACACCTTC TRBD1 TRBJ1-2 TRBV2 NA